The TCR beta chain under discussion was sequenced for a study of blood T cell repertoires in COVID-19. Overall study context: Some COVID-19 samples were acute and others convalescent; all came from the United States, Italy and Spain. The cDNA or gDNA used as material had been derived from T cells, B-cell-depleted T cells, or PBMCs.

Recruits, aged roughly 18 to 90 years, lived in under 25 US areas. Either two negative PCRs, clearance, or symptom resolution qualified Cohort 3 donors as recovered. Method: immunoSEQ multiplex PCR; TCRdb's copy keeps in-frame clones and lacks some. Of a few hundred thousand clones in the sample, less than 90% were seen once. The V gene's germline CDR1 is SGHVS and CDR2 FQNEAQ. V lost 7 bases to trimming and J lost 8 bases; unmatched junction nucleotides: 11. The CDR3 totals 15 residues. The TCR sequence derives from a woman in her thirties who had recovered from COVID-19. The chain carries TRBV7-8 and TRBJ2-2; TRBD1 agrees at 9 bases. What was sequenced was PBMCs or T cells enriched from blood (not recorded which). This chain's CDR3 is CASTRQNRGPGELFF. The CDR3 region has the DNA TGTGCCAGCACCCGACAAAACAGGGGGCCGGGGGAGCTGTTTTTT.